Listed below are T cell receptor beta chains from one sample, sequenced in a study of cytomegalovirus exposure and HLA in healthy donors. Only in-frame clones appear in the TCRdb table, and some are missing; sequencing was by immunoSEQ multiplex PCR. The repertoire has around 150,000 clones, about 72% of them found once; the top ten carry around 2.2%. Sequencing was carried out using PBMCs. The receptors were sampled from a man in his fifties or sixties in good health and CMV-seropositive. Both conserved end residues are part of each CDR3. A D gene is named only where the DNA matches it firmly. Only some rows state a clone size, as once, few, many or a class for expanded clones.

V	size	D	J	CDR3	DNA
TRBV4-3	.	.	TRBJ1-2	CASSQDPGASYTF	TGCGCCAGCAGCCAAGATCCGGGTGCGAGCTACACCTTC
TRBV7-2	.	TRBD2	TRBJ2-1	CASSEGLAGAQGNEQFF	TGTGCCAGCAGCGAGGGACTAGCGGGGGCTCAAGGTAATGAGCAGTTCTTC
TRBV21-1	.	.	TRBJ1-2	CASSPREQRAIYGYTF	TGTGCCAGCAGCCCCCGGGAACAAAGGGCAATCTATGGCTACACCTTC
TRBV7-9	.	.	TRBJ2-7	CASSYSNEQYF	TGTGCCAGCAGCTACTCAAACGAGCAGTACTTC
TRBV6-1	.	TRBD2	TRBJ2-7	CASSERSGGPTYEQYF	TGTGCCAGCAGTGAACGGAGCGGGGGCCCGACCTACGAGCAGTACTTC
TRBV5-1	.	.	TRBJ2-5	CASSLDGPGETQYF	TGCGCCAGCAGCTTGGACGGTCCGGGGGAGACCCAGTACTTC
TRBV5-6	.	.	TRBJ2-7	CASSLDLGRSYEQYF	TGTGCCAGCAGCTTGGACTTGGGCCGAAGCTACGAGCAGTACTTC
TRBV7-2	.	TRBD2	TRBJ2-5	CASSLGRGVYGETQYF	TGTGCCAGCAGCTTAGGACGGGGGGTCTACGGGGAGACCCAGTACTTC
TRBV6-1	.	TRBD1	TRBJ2-7	CASSERTGEQYF	TGTGCCAGCAGTGAAAGGACAGGGGAGCAGTACTTC
TRBV10-3	.	TRBD2	TRBJ2-2	CAISDLKRGYTGELFF	TGTGCCATCAGTGATCTCAAGCGGGGGTACACCGGGGAGCTGTTTTTT
TRBV5-4	once	.	TRBJ1-5	CASSLAGSNQPQHF	TGTGCCAGCAGCTTAGCGGGTAGCAATCAGCCCCAGCATTTT
TRBV5-1	.	TRBD2	TRBJ2-1	CASRRLAGDYNEQFF	TGCGCCAGCAGGCGACTAGCGGGGGACTACAATGAGCAGTTCTTC
TRBV6-5	.	TRBD1	TRBJ1-1	CASSQGAAEAFF	TGTGCCAGCAGTCAGGGGGCCGCTGAAGCTTTCTTT
TRBV5-1	.	TRBD2	TRBJ2-3	CASSQGLAADTQYF	TGCGCCAGCAGCCAAGGACTAGCGGCAGATACGCAGTATTTT
TRBV18	.	.	TRBJ1-5	CASSRAGSRDQPQHF	TGTGCCAGCTCACGGGCTGGAAGTCGTGATCAGCCCCAGCATTTT
TRBV7-9	.	TRBD1	TRBJ2-7	CASSESGQGYEQYF	TGTGCCAGCAGCGAAAGCGGACAGGGCTACGAGCAGTACTTC
TRBV7-2	.	.	TRBJ1-1	CASSFSPGLGEAFF	TGTGCCAGCAGCTTCAGCCCGGGACTCGGTGAAGCTTTCTTT
TRBV5-4	.	TRBD2	TRBJ2-5	CASSLWAGGQETQYF	TGTGCCAGCAGCTTGTGGGCGGGGGGACAAGAGACCCAGTACTTC
TRBV29-1	.	.	TRBJ2-3	CSVEDYPAESFTDTQYF	TGCAGCGTTGAAGATTACCCAGCGGAGAGTTTCACAGATACGCAGTATTTT
TRBV30	.	.	TRBJ1-4	CAWSINLGAYEKLFF	TGTGCCTGGAGTATCAACCTAGGGGCTTATGAAAAACTGTTTTTT
TRBV29-1	.	.	TRBJ1-2	CSVVRQAGSYTF	TGCAGCGTTGTCCGTCAGGCGGGGAGCTACACCTTC
TRBV5-6	.	.	TRBJ2-7	CASRKGLLGEQYF	TGTGCCAGCAGAAAGGGACTCCTAGGCGAGCAGTACTTC
TRBV5-1	.	TRBD1	TRBJ1-6	CASSAGTGNSPLHF	TGCGCCAGCAGCGCAGGGACAGGAAATTCACCCCTCCACTTT
TRBV5-1	few	.	TRBJ2-5	CASSWDFGQETQYF	TGCGCCAGCAGCTGGGACTTTGGGCAAGAGACCCAGTACTTC
TRBV4-1	.	.	TRBJ2-7	CASRGAGSYEQYF	TGCGCCAGCCGGGGGGCGGGGTCCTACGAGCAGTACTTC
TRBV7-2	few	.	TRBJ2-5	CASSLTPGIKETQYF	TGTGCCAGCAGCTTAACCCCAGGGATTAAAGAGACCCAGTACTTC
TRBV28	few	.	TRBJ1-1	CASTLDGGLNTEAFF	TGTGCCAGCACATTAGACGGGGGTCTGAACACTGAAGCTTTCTTT
TRBV6-6	.	TRBD1	TRBJ1-6	CASAQGNSPLHF	TGTGCCAGCGCACAGGGGAATTCACCCCTCCACTTT